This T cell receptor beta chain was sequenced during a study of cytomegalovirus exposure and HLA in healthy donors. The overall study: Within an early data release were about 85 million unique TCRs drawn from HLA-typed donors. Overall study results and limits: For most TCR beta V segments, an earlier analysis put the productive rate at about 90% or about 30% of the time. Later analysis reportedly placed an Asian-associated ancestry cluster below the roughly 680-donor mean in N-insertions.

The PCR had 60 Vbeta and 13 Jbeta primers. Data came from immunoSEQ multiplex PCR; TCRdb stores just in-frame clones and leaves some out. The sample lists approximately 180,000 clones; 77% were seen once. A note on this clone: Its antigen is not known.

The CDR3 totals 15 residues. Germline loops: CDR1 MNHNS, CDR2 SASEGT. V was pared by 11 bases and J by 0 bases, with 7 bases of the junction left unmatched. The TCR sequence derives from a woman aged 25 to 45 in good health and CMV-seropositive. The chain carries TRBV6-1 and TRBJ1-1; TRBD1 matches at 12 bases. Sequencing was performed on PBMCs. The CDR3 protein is CAARDRGQMNTEAFF. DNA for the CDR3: TGTGCCGCGAGGGACAGGGGGCAAATGAACACTGAAGCTTTCTTT.